This section outlines one TCR beta chain sequence together with its context. The age range of participants was 18 to 89 years, with residence in some 25 US areas. Cohorts were based on clinical histories the participants reported. The sample is drawn from a study of blood T cell repertoires in COVID-19. Study as a whole: Donors in the United States, Italy and Spain gave samples during acute or convalescent COVID-19.

Germline trimming cut 0 bases from V and 6 bases from J; bases unmatched to any gene: 2. The CDR3 consists of 14 residues. Per the germline V gene, CDR1 is SGHRS and CDR2 is YFSETQ. Authors' data handling: Estimation of nucleated cell counts was performed using reference gene primer amplification. Data came from immunoSEQ multiplex PCR; TCRdb stores just in-frame clones and leaves some out. That table furnishes V, J and clone size, whereas the DNA furnished D and trimming. Among 200,000 to 250,000 clones listed, 80% to 90% were seen once. The chain is built from TRBV5-1 and TRBJ1-4; 7 bases agree with TRBD1. The sequencing input was PBMCs or T cells enriched from blood (not recorded which). This TCR derives from a woman in her thirties or forties with acute COVID-19. The CDR3 spells CASSLGQGDEKLFF. As DNA, the CDR3 is TGCGCCAGCAGCTTGGGACAGGGAGATGAAAAACTGTTTTTT.